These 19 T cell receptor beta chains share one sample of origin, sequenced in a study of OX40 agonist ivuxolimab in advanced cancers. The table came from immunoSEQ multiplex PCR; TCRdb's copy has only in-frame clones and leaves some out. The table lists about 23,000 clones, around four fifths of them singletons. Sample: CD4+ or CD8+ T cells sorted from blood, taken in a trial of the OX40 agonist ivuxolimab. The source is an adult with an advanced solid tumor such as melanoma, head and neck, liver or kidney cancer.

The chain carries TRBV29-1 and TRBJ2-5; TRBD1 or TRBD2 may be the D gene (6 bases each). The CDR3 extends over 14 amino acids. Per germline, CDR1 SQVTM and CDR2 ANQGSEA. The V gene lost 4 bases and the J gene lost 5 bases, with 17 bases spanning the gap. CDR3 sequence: CSVGGGSGLETQYF. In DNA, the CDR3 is TGCAGCGTTGGAGGGGGGAGTGGGTTGGAGACCCAGTACTTC. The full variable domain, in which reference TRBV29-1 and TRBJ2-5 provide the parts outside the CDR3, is SAVISQKPSRDICQRGTSLTIQCQVDSQVTMMFWYRQQPGQSLTLIATANQGSEATYESGFVIDKFPISRPNLTFSTLTVSNMSPEDSSIYLCSVGGGSGLETQYFGPGTRLLVL.

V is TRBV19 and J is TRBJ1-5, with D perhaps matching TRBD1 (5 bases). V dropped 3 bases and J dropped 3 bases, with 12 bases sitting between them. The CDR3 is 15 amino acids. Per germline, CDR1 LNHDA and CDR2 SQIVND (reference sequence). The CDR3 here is CASSMGGRNNQPQHF. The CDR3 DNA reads TGTGCCAGTAGTATGGGGGGACGGAACAATCAGCCCCAGCATTTT. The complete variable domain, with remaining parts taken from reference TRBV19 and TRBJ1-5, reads DGGITQSPKYLFRKEGQNVTLSCEQNLNHDAMYWYRQDPGQGLRLIYYSQIVNDFQKGDIAEGYSVSREKKESFPLTVTSAQKNPTAFYLCASSMGGRNNQPQHFGDGTRLSIL.

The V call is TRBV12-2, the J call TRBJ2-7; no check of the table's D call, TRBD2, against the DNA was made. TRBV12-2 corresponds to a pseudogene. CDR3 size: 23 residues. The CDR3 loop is CASRSPGHLTKRTSGRASYEQYF. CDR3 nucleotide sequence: TGTGCAAGTCGCTCACCGGGACACCTAACGAAGAGGACTAGCGGGAGGGCCTCCTACGAGCAGTACTTC.

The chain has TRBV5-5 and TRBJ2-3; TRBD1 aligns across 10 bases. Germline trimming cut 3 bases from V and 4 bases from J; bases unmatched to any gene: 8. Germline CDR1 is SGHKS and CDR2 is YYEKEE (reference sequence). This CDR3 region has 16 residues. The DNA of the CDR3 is TGTGCCAGCAGCTCGGACAGGGGGGGAGAAGCAGATACGCAGTATTTT. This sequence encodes CASSSDRGGEADTQYF.

The CDR3 reads CASSPSGIQETQYF. The CDR3 coding sequence is TGTGCCAGCAGCCCTAGCGGGATCCAAGAGACCCAGTACTTC. The chain combines TRBV7-3 with TRBJ2-5, with 9 nucleotides matching TRBD2. Trimming at V came to 5 bases and at J to 1 base, leaving 2 bases not matched to a gene. The CDR3 consists of 14 residues. CDR1 is SGHTA, CDR2 FQGTGA, per germline.

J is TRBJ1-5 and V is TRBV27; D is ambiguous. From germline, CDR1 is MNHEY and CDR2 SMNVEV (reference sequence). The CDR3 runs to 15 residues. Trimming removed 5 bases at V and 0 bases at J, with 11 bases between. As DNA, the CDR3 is TGTGCCAGCAGTACAGCACCCAATAGCAATCAGCCCCAGCATTTT. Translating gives CASSTAPNSNQPQHF.

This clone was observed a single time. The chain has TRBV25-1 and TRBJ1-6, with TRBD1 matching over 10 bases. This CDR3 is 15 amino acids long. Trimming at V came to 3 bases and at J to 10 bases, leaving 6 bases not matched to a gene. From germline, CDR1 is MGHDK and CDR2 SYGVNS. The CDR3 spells CASSDGQGERSPLHF. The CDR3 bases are TGTGCCAGCAGTGACGGACAGGGGGAAAGGTCACCCCTCCACTTT.

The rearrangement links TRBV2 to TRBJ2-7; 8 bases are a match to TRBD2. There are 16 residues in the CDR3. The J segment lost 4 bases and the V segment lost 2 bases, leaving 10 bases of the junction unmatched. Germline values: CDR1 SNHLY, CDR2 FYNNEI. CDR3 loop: CASSELPGGAGYEQYF. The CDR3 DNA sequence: TGTGCCAGCAGTGAACTTCCGGGGGGGGCCGGTTACGAGCAGTACTTC.

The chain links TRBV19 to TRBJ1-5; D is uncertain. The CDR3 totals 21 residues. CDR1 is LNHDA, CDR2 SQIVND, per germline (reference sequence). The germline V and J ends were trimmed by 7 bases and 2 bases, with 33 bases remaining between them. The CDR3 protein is CASNPGPYTKFGRDGNQPQHF. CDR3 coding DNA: TGTGCCAGTAATCCCGGGCCTTACACCAAGTTCGGCCGTGATGGCAATCAGCCCCAGCATTTT.

CDR3 coding DNA: TGTGCCAGCAGCTTAGGAAGCATCTACTATGGCTACACCTTC. As protein: CASSLGSIYYGYTF. This chain links TRBV11-2 with TRBJ1-2; D not resolved. The length of the CDR3 is 14 residues. The germline gives CDR1 SGHAT, CDR2 FQNNGV. With 1 base removed from V and 3 bases from J, the gap between germline ends came to 9 bases. Complete variable domain (other parts from reference TRBV11-2 and TRBJ1-2): EAGVAQSPRYKIIEKRQSVAFWCNPISGHATLYWYQQILGQGPKLLIQFQNNGVVDDSQLPKDRFSAERLKGVDSTLKIQPAKLEDSAVYLCASSLGSIYYGYTFGSGTRLTVV.

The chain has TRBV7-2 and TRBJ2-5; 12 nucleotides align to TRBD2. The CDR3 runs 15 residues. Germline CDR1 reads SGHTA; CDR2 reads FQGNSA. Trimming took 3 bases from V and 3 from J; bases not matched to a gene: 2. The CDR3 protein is CASSLTSGSKETQYF. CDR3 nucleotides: TGTGCCAGCAGCTTGACTAGCGGGAGTAAAGAGACCCAGTACTTC.

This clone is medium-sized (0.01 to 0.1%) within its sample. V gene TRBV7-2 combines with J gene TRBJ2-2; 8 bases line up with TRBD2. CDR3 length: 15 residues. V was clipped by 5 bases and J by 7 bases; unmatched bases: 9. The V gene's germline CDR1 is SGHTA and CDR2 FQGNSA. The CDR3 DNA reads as TGTGCCAGCAGCCCCCAAGCGGGAGCCCGCGGGGAGCTGTTTTTT. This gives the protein CASSPQAGARGELFF. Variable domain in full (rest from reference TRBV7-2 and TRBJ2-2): GAGVSQSPSNKVTEKGKDVELRCDPISGHTALYWYRQSLGQGLEFLIYFQGNSAPDKSGLPSDRFSAERTGGSVSTLTIQRTQQEDSAVYLCASSPQAGARGELFFGEGSRLTVL.

The CDR3 spells CASSQGSGYNSPLHF. CDR3 DNA: TGTGCCAGTAGTCAAGGATCCGGGTATAATTCACCCCTCCACTTT. The V and J genes are TRBV19 and TRBJ1-6, with D unclear. Germline V gives CDR1 LNHDA, CDR2 SQIVND (reference sequence). The CDR3 is 15 residues long. V lost 5 bases and J 4 bases, leaving 12 bases between the germline ends.

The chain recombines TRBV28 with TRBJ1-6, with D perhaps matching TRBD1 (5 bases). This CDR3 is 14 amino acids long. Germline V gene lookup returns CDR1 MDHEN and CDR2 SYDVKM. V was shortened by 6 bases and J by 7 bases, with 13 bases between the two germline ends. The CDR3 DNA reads TGTGCCAGCAGCCGACAGTATCGCAATTCACCCCTCCACTTT. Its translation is CASSRQYRNSPLHF.

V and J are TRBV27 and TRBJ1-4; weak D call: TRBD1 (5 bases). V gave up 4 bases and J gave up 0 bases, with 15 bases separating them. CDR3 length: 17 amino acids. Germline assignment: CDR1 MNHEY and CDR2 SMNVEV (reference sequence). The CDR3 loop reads CASSSISGLTTNEKLFF. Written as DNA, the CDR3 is TGTGCCAGCAGTTCAATCTCGGGGCTGACAACTAATGAAAAACTGTTTTTT.

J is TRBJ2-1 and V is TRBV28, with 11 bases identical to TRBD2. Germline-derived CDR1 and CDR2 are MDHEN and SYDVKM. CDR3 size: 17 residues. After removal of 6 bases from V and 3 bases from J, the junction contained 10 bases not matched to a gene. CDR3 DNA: TGTGCCAGCAGCCTCACTAGCGGGAGTTCGGTCTACAATGAGCAGTTCTTC. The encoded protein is CASSLTSGSSVYNEQFF.

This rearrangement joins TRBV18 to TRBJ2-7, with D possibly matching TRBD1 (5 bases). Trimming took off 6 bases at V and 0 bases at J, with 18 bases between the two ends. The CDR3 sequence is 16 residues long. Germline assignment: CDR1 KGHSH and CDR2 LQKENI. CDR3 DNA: TGTGCCAGCTCCCCTCCTCCAGGGCGGATCTCCTACGAGCAGTACTTC. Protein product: CASSPPPGRISYEQYF.

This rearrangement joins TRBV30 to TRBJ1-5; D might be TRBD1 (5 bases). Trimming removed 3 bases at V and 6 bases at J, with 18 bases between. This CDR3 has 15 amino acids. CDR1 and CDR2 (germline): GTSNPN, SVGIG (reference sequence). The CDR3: CAWSLGGRGGQPQHF. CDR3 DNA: TGTGCCTGGAGCCTCGGAGGGAGGGGCGGTCAGCCCCAGCATTTT.

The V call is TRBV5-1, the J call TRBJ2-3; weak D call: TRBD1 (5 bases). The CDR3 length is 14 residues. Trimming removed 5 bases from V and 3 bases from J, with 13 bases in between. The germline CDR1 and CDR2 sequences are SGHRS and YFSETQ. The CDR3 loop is CASRSQGLTDTQYF. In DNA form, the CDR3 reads TGCGCCAGCAGGTCGCAGGGTTTGACAGATACGCAGTATTTT.